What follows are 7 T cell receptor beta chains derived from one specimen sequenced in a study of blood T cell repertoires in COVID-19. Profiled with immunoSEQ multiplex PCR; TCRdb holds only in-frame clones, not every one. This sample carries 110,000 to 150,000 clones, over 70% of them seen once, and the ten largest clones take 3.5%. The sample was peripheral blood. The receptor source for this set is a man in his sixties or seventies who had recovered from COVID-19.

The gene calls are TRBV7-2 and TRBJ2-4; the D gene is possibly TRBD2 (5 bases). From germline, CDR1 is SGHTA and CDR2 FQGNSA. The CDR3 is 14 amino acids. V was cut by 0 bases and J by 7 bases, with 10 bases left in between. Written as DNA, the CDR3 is TGTGCCAGCAGCTTAGCCGGGAAAGGCAACATTCAGTACTTC. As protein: CASSLAGKGNIQYF.

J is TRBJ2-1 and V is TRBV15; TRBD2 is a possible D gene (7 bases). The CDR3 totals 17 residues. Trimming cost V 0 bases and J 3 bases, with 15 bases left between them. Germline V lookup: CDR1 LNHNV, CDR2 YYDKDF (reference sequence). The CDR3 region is CATSRDGIGGHYNEQFF. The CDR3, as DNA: TGTGCCACCAGCAGAGATGGTATCGGGGGGCACTACAATGAGCAGTTCTTC.

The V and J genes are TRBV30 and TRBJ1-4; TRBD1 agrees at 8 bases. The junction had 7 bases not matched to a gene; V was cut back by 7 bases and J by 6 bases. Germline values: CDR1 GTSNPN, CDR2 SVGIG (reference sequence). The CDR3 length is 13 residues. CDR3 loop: CASSGGRDEKLFF. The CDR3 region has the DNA TGTGCCTCTTCAGGGGGCAGGGATGAAAAACTGTTTTTT.

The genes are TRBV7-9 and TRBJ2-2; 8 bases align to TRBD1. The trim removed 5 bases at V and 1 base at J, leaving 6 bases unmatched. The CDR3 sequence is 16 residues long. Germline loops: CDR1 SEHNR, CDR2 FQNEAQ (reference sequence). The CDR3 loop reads CASSIPGQENTGELFF. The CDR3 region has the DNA TGTGCCAGCAGCATTCCGGGACAGGAGAACACCGGGGAGCTGTTTTTT. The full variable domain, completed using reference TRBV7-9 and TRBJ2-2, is DTGVSQNPRHKITKRGQNVTFRCDPISEHNRLYWYRQTLGQGPEFLTYFQNEAQLEKSRLLSDRFSAERPKGSFSTLEIQRTEQGDSAMYLCASSIPGQENTGELFFGEGSRLTVL.

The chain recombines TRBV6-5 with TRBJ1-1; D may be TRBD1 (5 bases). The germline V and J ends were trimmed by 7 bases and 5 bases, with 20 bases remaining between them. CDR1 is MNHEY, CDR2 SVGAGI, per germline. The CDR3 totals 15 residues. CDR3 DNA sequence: TGTGCCAGCATCAACGGCAGGGAGGCTTTGACTGAAGCTTTCTTT. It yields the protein CASINGREALTEAFF.

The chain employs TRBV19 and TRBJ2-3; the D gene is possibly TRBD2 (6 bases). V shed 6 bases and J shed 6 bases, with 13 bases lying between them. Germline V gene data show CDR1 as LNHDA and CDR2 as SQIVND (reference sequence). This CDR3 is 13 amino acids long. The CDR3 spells CASREAGWDTQYF. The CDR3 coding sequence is TGTGCCAGTAGGGAGGCGGGGTGGGATACGCAGTATTTT.

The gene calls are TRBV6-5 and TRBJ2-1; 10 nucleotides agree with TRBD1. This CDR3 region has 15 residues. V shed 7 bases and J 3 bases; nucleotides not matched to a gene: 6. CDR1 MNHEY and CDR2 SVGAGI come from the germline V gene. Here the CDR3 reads CASTSTGGVYNEQFF. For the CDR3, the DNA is TGTGCCAGCACCTCGACAGGGGGCGTCTACAATGAGCAGTTCTTC.